In its sample, the clone carrying this TCR beta chain was seen many times. The target antigen is unknown. The record originates from a study of CD8+CD57+ T cells in acquired aplastic anemia. Study overall: The average for DNA from sorted CD4+ and CD8+ cells was roughly 3 ug. Findings and caveats of the study: Patients and controls shared 25 to 30 CD8+ CDR3 sequences, which appeared highly expressed in patients and within their immunodominant clones. Controls did not differ significantly from patients in CD8+ Simpson's diversity.

Germline CDR1 is SGHAT and CDR2 is FQNNGV. The CDR3 is 16 amino acids. The J segment lost 2 bases and the V segment lost 1 base, leaving 7 bases of the junction unmatched. TCR beta VDJ combinations and CDR3 sequences were profiled from genomic DNA. TCRdb used MiXCR to reprocess the reads, holding one entry per CDR3 protein. This table holds 250,000 to 300,000 distinct CDR3 sequences, approximately 56% found once. The origin of this receptor is a human donor with severe aplastic anemia or a healthy control (not recorded which). The sequenced sample was sorted CD4+, CD8+, or CD8+CD57+ T cells (not recorded which) from PBMCs. The chain recombines TRBV11-2 with TRBJ2-7; TRBD1 matches 8 bases. CDR3 loop: CASSLASTGAPYEQYF. Here the CDR3 DNA reads TGTGCCAGCAGCTTAGCTTCGACAGGGGCTCCCTACGAGCAGTACTTC.